The T cell receptor beta chain described here comes from a study of CD8+CD57+ T cells in acquired aplastic anemia. With 3 bases clipped from V and 1 base from J, the junction kept 6 bases outside the gene matches. The CDR3 has 17 residues. Germline V gene data show CDR1 as SQVTM and CDR2 as ANQGSEA. Both TCR beta VDJ combination and CDR3 sequence profiling were carried out. Genomic DNA was the template for this profiling. TCRdb re-called the reads through MiXCR, storing one row per CDR3 protein. The table records roughly 80,000 distinct CDR3 sequences, 40% to 55% of them present only once. Sequencing was done on a sample of sorted CD4+, CD8+, or CD8+CD57+ T cells (not recorded which) from PBMCs. The sequence derives from a human donor in good health, serving as a control. The chain has TRBV29-1 and TRBJ2-7; TRBD2 agrees at 16 bases. The CDR3 sequence: CSVDVWGLAGGSYEQYF. DNA of the CDR3: TGCAGCGTTGATGTTTGGGGACTAGCGGGAGGGTCCTACGAGCAGTACTTC.